Below are 5 T cell receptor beta chains sequenced from a single sample in a study of regulatory T cells in long-lasting Graves disease. This sample's time point: newly diagnosed GD, antithyroid drugs for less than 3 months. PBMC RNA served as the TCR library source. Arm-PCR of CDR3 regions and iRepertoire HTBI primers were used to build TCR beta libraries. One entry per CDR3 protein results from TCRdb running MiXCR on the multiplex PCR reads. The table has about 500,000 distinct CDR3 sequences, 15% to 20% seen once. This sample was also put to use in a study of T cells in Graves' hyperthyroidism and ophthalmopathy.

The sample consisted of peripheral blood mononuclear cells (PBMCs), taken at new diagnosis, from a patient treated with antithyroid drugs. All receptors derive from a man aged 35 to 55 with Graves disease.

This clonotype came up many times. This chain links TRBV5-1 with TRBJ2-3; the match to TRBD2 covers 7 bases. After removal of 4 bases from V and 3 bases from J, the junction contained 8 bases not matched to a gene. CDR1 and CDR2 from the germline V gene are SGHRS and YFSETQ. There are 15 residues in the CDR3. CDR3 amino acids: CASSLGNSGTDTQYF. The DNA for the CDR3 is TGCGCCAGCAGCCTGGGTAATAGCGGGACAGATACGCAGTATTTT.

This clonotype was counted at least ten times. The chain uses TRBV27 and TRBJ2-7; D is perhaps TRBD1 (6 bases). The V and J ends lost 0 bases and 3 bases respectively, with 12 bases between them. Germline V gives CDR1 MNHEY, CDR2 SMNVEV (reference sequence). The CDR3 contains 15 residues. CDR3 loop: CASSLSGGQHYEQYF. The CDR3 region has the DNA TGTGCCAGCAGTTTATCTGGGGGACAACACTACGAGCAGTACTTC.

The CDR3 protein is CASSFGGAATTEAFF. The CDR3 coding sequence is TGTGCCAGCAGTTTCGGGGGGGCGGCTACCACTGAAGCTTTCTTT. The V gene is TRBV12-3 or TRBV12-4, the J gene TRBJ1-1; a weak D match, TRBD1 (6 bases). This CDR3 spans 15 amino acids. Trimming shortened V by 3 bases and J by 4 bases, and 15 bases separated the two germline ends.

A note on this clonotype: A much larger clone lies a single base off, so this may be a read error. The J gene is TRBJ1-5, the V gene TRBV7-3; weak D call: TRBD1 (5 bases). The CDR3 sequence is 15 residues long. V was shortened by 2 bases and J by 3 bases, with 11 bases between the two germline ends. Germline V gene lookup returns CDR1 SGHTA and CDR2 FQGTGA. The DNA of the CDR3 is TGTGCCAGCAGCTTAGACGGGACGGACAATCAGCCCCAGCATTTT. Translated, it gives CASSLDGTDNQPQHF. Full variable domain (rest looked up from reference TRBV7-3 and TRBJ1-5): GAGVSQTPSNKVTEKGKYVELRCDPISGHTALYWYRQSLGQGPEFLIYFQGTGAADDSGLPNDRFFAVRPEGSVSTLKIQRTERGDSAVYLCASSLDGTDNQPQHFGDGTRLSIL.

This sequence joins TRBV5-1 and TRBJ2-4; TRBD1 aligns across 10 bases. The V and J ends lost 2 bases and 7 bases, in that order; junction bases with no gene match: 9. Germline loops: CDR1 SGHRS, CDR2 YFSETQ. The CDR3 is made up of 16 amino acids. The CDR3 here is CASSFGTGVRGNIQYF. The CDR3 bases are TGCGCCAGCAGCTTCGGGACAGGGGTACGGGGGAACATTCAGTACTTC.